Listed here are 17 T cell receptor beta chains from one sample, sequenced in a study of tumor-infiltrating lymphocytes in primary liver carcinoma. RNA and DNA were co-extracted from approximately 20-30 mg of unsorted bulk tissue. The authors made TCR beta cDNA from about 500 ng total RNA with a constant-region primer. Library construction for TCR beta comprised three nested multiplex PCR rounds performed with slightly modified ARM-PCR. The opening two PCR rounds, around 9 cycles each, paired TRBV1-TRBV30 forward primers with a C-beta reverse primer. TCRdb itself ran the multiplex PCR reads through MiXCR, one entry per CDR3 protein. The sample shows fewer than 110,000 distinct CDR3 sequences, around two thirds of them seen only once. Sequencing was carried out using liver tumor tissue from sampling region 2. The subset here: tumor region T2, inferior pole. The receptor source for this set is a woman in her sixties or seventies with primary liver carcinoma and hepatitis B virus infection.

As for this clonotype: No conserved phenylalanine or tryptophan ends this CDR3, so it is likely a read error. The V and J genes are TRBV14 and TRBJ2-1; 7 positions match TRBD2. Germline assignment: CDR1 SGHDN and CDR2 FVKESK. The CDR3 covers 15 residues. The CDR3 region is CASGQAGTTYNEQFL. In DNA, the CDR3 is TGTGCCAGCGGCCAAGCCGGGACTACATACAATGAGCAGTTCTTA.

V is TRBV10-3 and J is TRBJ1-4; TRBD1 is a possible D gene (5 bases). Germline V CDR1 and CDR2: ENHRY, SYGVKD. The CDR3 is 13 amino acids. V shed 4 bases and J shed 5 bases, with 8 bases lying between them. The CDR3 sequence: CAISGDFNEKLFF. The CDR3 DNA sequence: TGTGCCATCAGTGGGGACTTCAATGAAAAACTGTTTTTT.

Notes on this clonotype: A junction boundary mismatches the germline segment, possibly from a read error. The V call is TRBV4-1, the J call TRBJ2-7, with D possibly TRBD1 on 6 matching bases. Germline CDR1 and CDR2: MGHRA and YSYEKL. The CDR3 loop spans 15 amino acids. The CDR3, as DNA: TGCGCCATCAGCCAAGACAGCACAGGGTTAGGAGAGCAGTACTTC. Amino acid sequence: CAISQDSTGLGEQYF.

This clonotype was observed many times. This chain connects TRBV5-1 to TRBJ2-1; TRBD1 or TRBD2 may be the D gene (7 bases each). Germline V lookup: CDR1 SGHRS, CDR2 YFSETQ. The CDR3 has 13 residues. V lost 2 bases and J 8 bases, leaving 11 bases between the germline ends. The CDR3 coding sequence is TGCGCCAGCAGCTTACAGGGGAGGGATGAGCAGTTCTTC. Protein product: CASSLQGRDEQFF.

This clonotype appeared once. A much larger clonotype is one base distant, so this may be a read error. This rearrangement joins TRBV28 to TRBJ2-3; 11 nucleotides match TRBD1. The J segment lost 14 bases and the V segment lost 7 bases, leaving 20 bases of the junction unmatched. This CDR3 spans 16 amino acids. The germline CDR1 and CDR2 sequences are MDHEN and SYDVKM. CDR3 loop: CASTRGEGTGGSGTYF. CDR3 nucleotide sequence: TGTGCCAGCACCAGAGGGGAGGGGACAGGGGGTAGCGGGACGTATTTT.

This clonotype was seen more than once but under ten times. One end of the junction does not line up with germline, which may come from a read error. The chain employs TRBV11-2 and TRBJ2-7; 10 nucleotides agree with TRBD2. Germline values: CDR1 SGHAT, CDR2 FQNNGV. The CDR3 runs to 15 residues. The CDR3 DNA sequence: TGTGCCAACAGCCGTGCTGGACTAGCGGTTTACGAGCAGTACTTC. This codes for CANSRAGLAVYEQYF.

This clonotype was observed many times. The chain links TRBV28 to TRBJ2-5; D not resolved. Germline CDR1 MDHEN, CDR2 SYDVKM. The ends were cut back, 6 bases at V and 5 bases at J, with 10 bases in the middle. This CDR3 has 12 amino acids. DNA for the CDR3: TGTGCCAGCAGGGACCCCAGGGAGACCCAGTACTTC. It yields the protein CASRDPRETQYF. Full variable domain (remainder filled in from reference TRBV28 and TRBJ2-5): DVKVTQSSRYLVKRTGEKVFLECVQDMDHENMFWYRQDPGLGLRLIYFSYDVKMKEKGDIPEGYSVSREKKERFSLILESASTNQTSMYLCASRDPRETQYFGPGTRLLVL.

CDR3 DNA: TGTGCCAGCAGTCGTCCACTAGCGGGAGTGCTTGATGAGCAGTTCTTC. This gives the protein CASSRPLAGVLDEQFF. The rearrangement uses TRBV7-9 and TRBJ2-1, with 11 positions matching TRBD2. Germline values: CDR1 SEHNR, CDR2 FQNEAQ (reference sequence). The length of the CDR3 is 16 residues. V lost 6 bases to trimming and J lost 8 bases; unmatched junction nucleotides: 12.

Worth noting for this clonotype: In this CDR3 the conserved last residue, phenylalanine or tryptophan, is missing, so a read error is likely. The DNA is left out, because the CDR3 cannot be placed on it with certainty; the CDR3 is given as TCRdb lists it. The rearrangement links TRBV4-2 to TRBJ2-2; the table's D call TRBD2 went unverified against the DNA. Germline V gives CDR1 LGHNA, CDR2 YNFKEQ. The length of the CDR3 is 17 amino acids, counting both ends. CDR3 amino acids: CASSQHTSGAVTGELFY.

Comment on this clonotype: At one end, the junction sequence differs from germline, possibly due to a read error. The V gene is TRBV6-1, the J gene TRBJ2-2; possible D gene TRBD2, 5 bases. The CDR3 has 15 amino acids. Germline CDR1 MNHNS, CDR2 SASEGT. The CDR3 region has the DNA TGTGCCAGCAGTGAAGGGGATCTATACACCGGGGAGCTGTTATTT. It is translated as CASSEGDLYTGELLF.

Remarks on this clonotype: A read error may produce the germline difference seen at one junction end. V gene TRBV4-2 combines with J gene TRBJ1-6; D might be TRBD1 (6 bases). Germline CDR1 reads LGHNA; CDR2 reads YNFKEQ. The CDR3 has 15 amino acids. The CDR3 DNA sequence: TGTGCCAGCGGGGATGTAGGGGGACATAATTCACCCCTCGACTTT. The encoded protein is CASGDVGGHNSPLDF.

On this clonotype itself: At one end, the junction sequence differs from germline, possibly due to a read error. CDR3 loop: CASSMGGADNEQLF. The CDR3 bases are TGTGCCAGCAGTATGGGGGGGGCAGACAATGAGCAGCTCTTC. The chain combines TRBV11-2 with TRBJ2-1, with a possible D match to TRBD2 (7 bases). There are 14 residues in the CDR3. Germline V gene sequence: CDR1 SGHAT, CDR2 FQNNGV.

As regards this clonotype: A junction end diverges from the germline sequence, so it may reflect a read error. J is TRBJ2-1 and V is TRBV11-1; D is perhaps TRBD2 (5 bases). Germline V gene lookup returns CDR1 SGHAT and CDR2 FQDESV (reference sequence). CDR3 size: 16 residues. In DNA form, the CDR3 reads TGTGCCAGCAGCCGCACTAGATCAGGTTCCTACGATGAGCAGTTCTTC. Its translation is CASSRTRSGSYDEQFF.

The chain is built from TRBV29-1 and TRBJ2-5; D uncertain. Between the trimmed V and J ends, which lost 7 bases and 4 bases, there was a span of 16 bases. Looked up from germline, CDR1 is SQVTM and CDR2 is ANQGSEA. CDR3 length equals 13 residues. The CDR3 region is CSAHLLDRETQYF. CDR3 sequence (DNA): TGCAGCGCACATCTTCTTGATAGAGAGACCCAGTACTTC.

Of note for this clonotype: The junction does not match germline at one end; this may be a read error. The chain combines TRBV28 with TRBJ1-1; unclear D gene. The CDR3 has 11 amino acids. The germline V gene has CDR1 MDHEN and CDR2 SYDVKM. Here the CDR3 reads CASCLSVEAFF. CDR3 in DNA: TGTGCCAGCTGTTTAAGCGTTGAAGCTTTCTTC.

This clonotype has only a few counts. This sequence may be a read error, since a much larger clone differs from it by one base. The CDR3 carries no conserved terminal phenylalanine or tryptophan, so it likely arises from a read error. The chain employs TRBV28 and TRBJ1-6; D is uncertain. CDR1 is MDHEN, CDR2 SYDVKM, per germline. CDR3 length: 12 amino acids. The ends were cut back, 8 bases at V and 8 bases at J, with 10 bases in the middle. The CDR3, as DNA: TGTGCCAGCCTTCAACGGGATTCACCCCTCCACTAT. Its protein product is CASLQRDSPLHY.

In the case of this clonotype: One end of the junction is discordant with germline, which a read error may explain. The chain links TRBV29-1 to TRBJ2-7, with D maybe TRBD1 (5 bases). Germline values: CDR1 SQVTM, CDR2 ANQGSEA. There are 15 residues in the CDR3. CDR3 DNA: TGCAGCGTTGCAGGTACACAGGTATTCTCCTACAAGCAGTACTTC. It translates to CSVAGTQVFSYKQYF.